One sample yielded the 11 T cell receptor beta chains listed below, sequenced in a study of T cell repertoires in cytomegalovirus infection. Their recognized antigens are unknown. TCRdb re-called the reads with MiXCR, one entry per CDR3 protein. Here the sample spans hundreds of thousands of distinct CDR3 sequences, less than 40% being singletons. The sample in question was cultured CD8+ T cells from PBMCs, obtained from culture after CMV antigen stimulation. The receptors come from a human donor in good health (CMV status not recorded). Some clones in this sample may be carry-over from other donors' samples.

This clonotype was seen once. The genes are TRBV7-8 and TRBJ1-5, with D unclear. The CDR3 totals 14 residues. Germline V gene data show CDR1 as SGHVS and CDR2 as FQNEAQ. The V gene lost 5 bases and the J gene lost 1 base, with 9 bases spanning the gap. The CDR3 loop reads CASSTMDSNQPQHF. In nucleotides, the CDR3 is TGTGCCAGCAGCACAATGGACAGCAATCAGCCCCAGCATTTT. The whole variable domain, filled in from reference TRBV7-8 and TRBJ1-5, reads GAGVSQSPRYKVAKRGQDVALRCDPISGHVSLFWYQQALGQGPEFLTYFQNEAQLDKSGLPSDRFFAERPEGSVSTLKIQRTQQEDSAVYLCASSTMDSNQPQHFGDGTRLSIL.

This clonotype showed up many times. The rearrangement joins TRBV6-5 to TRBJ1-1; tentative D call: TRBD1 (6 bases). Trimming pared 0 bases from V and 1 base from J, leaving 6 bases between. The germline gives CDR1 MNHEY, CDR2 SVGAGI. The CDR3 spans 14 residues. The CDR3 DNA sequence: TGTGCCAGCAGTTACTCGACAGGGAACACTGAAGCTTTCTTT. This gives the protein CASSYSTGNTEAFF.

This clonotype has a count of ten or more. The chain carries TRBV7-8 and TRBJ2-2, with D possibly being TRBD1 (5 bases). This CDR3 contains 16 residues. V lost 0 bases and J lost 0, with 8 bases in between. CDR1 is SGHVS, CDR2 FQNEAQ, per germline. The CDR3 DNA follows: TGTGCCAGCAGCTTAGCACGGACACCGAACACCGGGGAGCTGTTTTTT. Translation: CASSLARTPNTGELFF.

The rearrangement joins TRBV10-1 to TRBJ2-2; 8 bases fit TRBD2. The germline V gene has CDR1 WNHNN and CDR2 SYGVQD (reference sequence). CDR3 length: 14 amino acids. V shed 8 bases, J shed 1 base, and the junction held 3 bases outside the gene matches. The CDR3 bases are TGCGCCAGCGGCGCGGGGGGGAACACCGGGGAGCTGTTTTTT. As protein: CASGAGGNTGELFF.

This clonotype was seen only a few times. The V and J genes are TRBV6-6 and TRBJ1-4; possible D gene TRBD1, 6 bases. The germline V gene has CDR1 MNHNY and CDR2 SVGAGI (reference sequence). The CDR3 sequence is 16 residues long. The V and J ends lost 0 bases and 8 bases respectively, with 16 bases between them. Here the CDR3 reads CASSYSPGALEEKLFF. CDR3 coding DNA: TGTGCCAGCAGTTACTCCCCGGGGGCGCTTGAAGAAAAACTGTTTTTT.

This clonotype was detected a few times. The chain is built from TRBV11-2 and TRBJ2-3; TRBD2 aligns across 10 bases. CDR3 length: 17 residues. Germline V gene sequence: CDR1 SGHAT, CDR2 FQNNGV. The junction had 8 bases not matched to a gene; V was cut back by 3 bases and J by 2 bases. The CDR3 loop reads CASSFLRTSGATDTQYF. CDR3 coding DNA: TGTGCCAGCAGCTTCCTCCGGACTAGCGGCGCCACAGATACGCAGTATTTT. Looking up the rest from reference TRBV11-2 and TRBJ2-3 gives the full variable domain: EAGVAQSPRYKIIEKRQSVAFWCNPISGHATLYWYQQILGQGPKLLIQFQNNGVVDDSQLPKDRFSAERLKGVDSTLKIQPAKLEDSAVYLCASSFLRTSGATDTQYFGPGTRLTVL.

This clonotype was recorded a few times. CDR3 residues: CASTAWDSQETQYF. The CDR3 DNA follows: TGTGCCAGCACTGCCTGGGATAGTCAAGAGACCCAGTACTTC. This chain links TRBV6-1 with TRBJ2-5; D gene unclear. CDR1 and CDR2 (germline): MNHNS, SASEGT. Trimming removed 7 bases from V and 2 bases from J, with 14 bases in between. This CDR3 is built from 14 residues.

The chain uses TRBV15 and TRBJ2-7; D gene ambiguous. V shed 3 bases and J shed 0 bases, with 6 bases lying between them. The CDR3 is 13 residues long. Germline CDR1 LNHNV, CDR2 YYDKDF (reference sequence). As DNA, the CDR3 is TGTGCCACCAGCAGGCCAGACTCCTACGAGCAGTACTTC. This sequence encodes CATSRPDSYEQYF.

This clonotype occurred a few times. This chain joins TRBV6-2 or TRBV6-3 and TRBJ2-1; 7 nucleotides align to TRBD1. The germline V gene has CDR1 MNHEY and CDR2 SVGEGT. This CDR3 region has 15 residues. V shed 5 bases, J shed 2 bases, and the junction held 6 bases outside the gene matches. The CDR3 here is CASSKGTDTYNEQFF. The CDR3 DNA follows: TGTGCCAGCAGTAAAGGGACAGACACCTACAATGAGCAGTTCTTC.

CDR3 bases: TGTGCCGGGACCTATACAGCGGGGGCTCAGAGCTCCTACAATGAGCAGTTCTTC. Encoded protein: CAGTYTAGAQSSYNEQFF. The chain uses TRBV2 and TRBJ2-1; 8 bases match TRBD2. Germline loops: CDR1 SNHLY, CDR2 FYNNEI. The CDR3 length is 18 residues. Losses at the gene ends were 11 bases for V and 0 bases for J; bases not matched to a gene: 18.

This clonotype was detected only a few times. This chain joins TRBV27 and TRBJ1-5, with 11 bases fitting TRBD1. CDR1 is MNHEY and CDR2 is SMNVEV in the germline V gene (reference sequence). CDR3 length: 14 amino acids. Germline trimming cut 9 bases from V and 8 bases from J; bases unmatched to any gene: 9. This chain's CDR3 is CASSGQGAQEPQHF. CDR3 nucleotides: TGTGCCAGTTCCGGACAGGGGGCCCAGGAGCCCCAGCATTTT.